This T cell receptor beta chain was documented in a study of T cell responses to AZD1222 COVID-19 vaccine (dated by TCRdb to 2020 to 2023). About the investigation overall: AZD1222 recipients with second doses at about 4 weeks or about 12 weeks were pooled, because spike-specific TCR depth and breadth did not differ between schedules. TCR sequencing covered about 230 trial participants: 207 given two doses of AZD1222 and around 26 given two doses of MenACWY control vaccine. Trial participants were enrolled by age into 18-55, 56-69 and 70-plus year subgroups, with roughly 150, 30 and 60 TCR-sequenced participants respectively.

This sample's time point label indicates: baseline before first vaccination. Vaccinee samples came from UK trials COV001 and COV002, including a single-blind randomized controlled phase 2/3 trial of AZD1222 (ChAdOx1 nCoV-19) in healthy adults. Trial participant PBMC samples were collected at day 0 and day 28 after the second dose for TCRbeta chain sequencing. For this clone: Its antigen is currently not known. The input lacks base qualities; no much larger clone sits a single base away.

What the study reported, not specific to this receptor: Because no day 14 peak-response samples were available, repertoires were characterized only after the peak T cell response. Epitopes outside the regions mutated in the B.1.351 and B.1.1.7 variants were reportedly recognized by nearly half of the unique spike-specific TCRs. Conclusions about previously exposed vaccinees are limited because only a handful of AZD1222 recipients were SARS-CoV-2 seropositive at baseline. Participants were mostly white British, with more females than males. The authors suggested clonal diversity may have been underestimated. Spike-specific TCR breadth and depth rose significantly after two AZD1222 doses compared with day 0 and with MenACWY recipients. CD4 TCRs associated with the vaccine covered the entire spike protein, and the dominant responses were in regions 160-218 and 743-854. In the small 56-69-year group, the increase in depth fell short of significance, most likely because of low power.

The CDR3 regions of human TCRbeta chains were subjected to immunosequencing. As for the authors' bioinformatics: Repertoire TCRs were matched against a reference library of SARS-CoV-2-specific TCRs generated with the MIRA antigen-specificity platform. Breadth was defined as the fraction of unique TCRs that were SARS-CoV-2-associated. Depth was defined as the fraction of total T cells that were SARS-CoV-2-associated. Using the MIRA data, each spike-specific TCR was assigned both to the spike region to which the TCR was reactive and to a CD4 or CD8 class. Log10-transformed breadth and depth values were compared by one-way ANOVA with Sidak's multiple comparisons tests. TCRdb re-hosts the immuneACCESS table, in-frame sequences only. Its copies lack some clones; in the studies checked, an unresolved V gene accounts for under half of them, and the cause for the rest is not known. V and J calls and clone size follow that table, whereas D and trimming were derived from the DNA. This sample comprises 65,000 to 85,000 clones, approximately 84% of them detected only once. 13% of the sample comes from the top ten.

Per the germline V gene, KGHSH is the CDR1 and LQKENI is the CDR2. Taken from cysteine to phenylalanine, the CDR3 has 17 residues. The sequence is cut down to CDR3 DNA, 51 bases in frame from base 1. The germline ends are 28 bases apart after V is trimmed by 6 bases and J by 8 bases. This sequence uses TRBV18 and TRBJ1-2; the D gene cannot be named for sure. The receptor was isolated from an adult in good health. The input for sequencing was peripheral blood, taken on day 0 of AZD1222 vaccination. The bases read TGTGCCAGCTCCCCGATCGCTAGTAGCGGAGATATGAGAGGCTACACCTTC. This is translated as CASSPIASSGDMRGYTF.